This T cell receptor (beta chain) comes out of a study of T cell responses to AZD1222 COVID-19 vaccine. The study, taken as a whole, reports: Clonal diversity was possibly underestimated; the donors were predominantly white British and more often female.

The J segment lost 1 base and the V segment lost 3 bases, leaving 6 bases of the junction unmatched. Per germline, CDR1 KGHSH and CDR2 LQKENI. The CDR3 totals 16 residues. Sequencing was performed with immunoSEQ multiplex PCR; in TCRdb, only in-frame clones are kept and a portion is missing. The profile shows approximately 80,000 clones, 88% of them singletons. Details on this clone: What it binds is unknown.

The chain employs TRBV18 and TRBJ2-3, with 8 bases that match TRBD1. The sequence was obtained from an adult in good health. This sample comprised peripheral blood, obtained on day 0 of MenACWY control vaccination. The CDR3 nucleotides are TGTGCCAGCTCACCCCGCTCAGGGGGCGGCACAGATACGCAGTATTTT. Amino acids: CASSPRSGGGTDTQYF.